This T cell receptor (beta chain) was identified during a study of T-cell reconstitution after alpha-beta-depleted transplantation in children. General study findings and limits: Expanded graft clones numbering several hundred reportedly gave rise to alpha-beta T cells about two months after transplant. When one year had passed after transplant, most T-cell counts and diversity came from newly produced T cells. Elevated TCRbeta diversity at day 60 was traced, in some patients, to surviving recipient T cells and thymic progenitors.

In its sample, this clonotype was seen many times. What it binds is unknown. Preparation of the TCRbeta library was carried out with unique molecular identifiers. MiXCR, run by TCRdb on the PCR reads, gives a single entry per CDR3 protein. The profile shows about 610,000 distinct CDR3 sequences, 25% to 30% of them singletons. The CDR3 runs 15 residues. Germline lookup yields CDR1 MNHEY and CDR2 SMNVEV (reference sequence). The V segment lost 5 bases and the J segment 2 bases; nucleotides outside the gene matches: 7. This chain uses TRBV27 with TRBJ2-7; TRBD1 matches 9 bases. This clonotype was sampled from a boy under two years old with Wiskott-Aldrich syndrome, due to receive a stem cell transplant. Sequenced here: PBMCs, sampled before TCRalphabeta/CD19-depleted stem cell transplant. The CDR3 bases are TGTGCCAGCAGTCTCGGGACAGGGCTTACCTACGAGCAGTACTTC. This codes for CASSLGTGLTYEQYF.